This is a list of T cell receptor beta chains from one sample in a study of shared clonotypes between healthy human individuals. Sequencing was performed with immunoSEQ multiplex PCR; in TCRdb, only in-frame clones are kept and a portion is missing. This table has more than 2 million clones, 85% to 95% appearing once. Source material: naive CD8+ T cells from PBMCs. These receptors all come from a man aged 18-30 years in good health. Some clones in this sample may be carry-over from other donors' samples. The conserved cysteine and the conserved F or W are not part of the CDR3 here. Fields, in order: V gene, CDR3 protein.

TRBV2,ASRPAGGNPNEQF
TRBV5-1,ASSSVSVHSSGPDEQY
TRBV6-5,ASSYRGPNEQY
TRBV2,ASSERHLAVDTDTQY
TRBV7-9,ASSPGVREWDETQY
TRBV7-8,ASSLEPGGGYEQY
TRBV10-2,ASSESGTYEQY
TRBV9,ASSVGGGSEQY
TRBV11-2,ASSRTGISYEQY
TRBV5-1,ASSLSLTGSLPETQY
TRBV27,ASSSYSNQPQH
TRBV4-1,ASSLRDRGHEQY
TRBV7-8,ASSNREWSSYEQY
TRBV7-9,ASSFSSGGTGDYEQY
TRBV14,ASSQGDNPLRETQY
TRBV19,ASSISGKGGSTDTQY
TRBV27,ASSLSQGPYNEQF
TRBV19,ASSMPAAVGLF
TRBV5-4,ASSHTGTGHREQY